This T cell receptor (beta chain) comes out of a study of T-cell memory formation after mild COVID-19. This CDR3 has 15 residues. The V gene's germline CDR1 is LGHDT and CDR2 YNNKEL (reference sequence). Trimming took off 1 base at V and 8 bases at J, with 12 bases between the two ends. TCRdb used MiXCR to reprocess the 5' RACE reads, holding one entry per CDR3 protein. The repertoire holds fewer than 50,000 distinct CDR3 sequences, with less than 8% as singletons. This receptor was obtained from an adult who had mild COVID-19 (a few samples of this study predate the infection). Cell type and time point are not known. The material sequenced was PBMCs or a T cell subset sorted from them (not recorded which). V and J are TRBV3-1 and TRBJ1-6; TRBD1 might be the D (6 bases). The CDR3 loop is CASSQVGRGDSPLHF. The CDR3 bases are TGTGCCAGCAGCCAAGTAGGAAGGGGGGATTCACCCCTCCACTTT. Full variable domain (rest looked up from reference TRBV3-1 and TRBJ1-6): DTAVSQTPKYLVTQMGNDKSIKCEQNLGHDTMYWYKQDSKKFLKIMFSYNNKELIINETVPNRFSPKSPDKAHLNLHINSLELGDSAVYFCASSQVGRGDSPLHFGNGTRLTVT.